This T cell receptor (beta chain) was found in a study of cytomegalovirus exposure and HLA in healthy donors. Study as a whole: A preliminary data release comprised tens of millions of unique TCRs obtained from HLA-typed donors. Study-wide results and limits: Sequencing likely generated an artifact that appeared as a cluster of highly shared sequence variants. Analysis performed later found about 18,000 TCR beta sequences associated with HLA alleles at 0.05 false discovery rate.

The V end was cut by 1 base, the J end by 0 bases, with 8 bases between. The CDR3 runs 15 residues. Per germline, CDR1 MGHRA and CDR2 YSYEKL. The primer mix had 60 Vbeta and 13 Jbeta primers. Assay used: immunoSEQ multiplex PCR; TCRdb lists only in-frame clones, some missing. The table lists approximately 110,000 clones. With respect to this clone: What it recognizes is unknown.

The sample consisted of PBMCs. This sequence originates from a middle-aged man in good health and CMV-seropositive. This rearrangement joins TRBV4-1 to TRBJ2-3; possibly TRBD2 for D (6 bases). The CDR3 reads CASSQVSGSTDTQYF. In DNA, the CDR3 is TGCGCCAGCAGCCAAGTAAGCGGGAGCACAGATACGCAGTATTTT.